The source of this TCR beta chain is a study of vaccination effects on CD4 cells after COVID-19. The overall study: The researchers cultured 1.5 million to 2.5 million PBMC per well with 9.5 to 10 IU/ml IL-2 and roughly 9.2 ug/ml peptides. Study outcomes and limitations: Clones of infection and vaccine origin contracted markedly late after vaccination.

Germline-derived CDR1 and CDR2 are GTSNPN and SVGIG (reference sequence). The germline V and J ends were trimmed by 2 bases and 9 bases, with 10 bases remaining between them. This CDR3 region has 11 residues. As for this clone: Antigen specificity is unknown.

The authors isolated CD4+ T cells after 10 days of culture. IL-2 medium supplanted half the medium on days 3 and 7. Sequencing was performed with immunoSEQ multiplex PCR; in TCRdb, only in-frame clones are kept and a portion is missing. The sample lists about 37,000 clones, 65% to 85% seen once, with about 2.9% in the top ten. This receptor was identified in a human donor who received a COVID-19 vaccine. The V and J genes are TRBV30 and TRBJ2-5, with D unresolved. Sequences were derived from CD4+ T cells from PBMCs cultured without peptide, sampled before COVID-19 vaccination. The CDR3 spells CAWSLLGSQYF. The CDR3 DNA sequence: TGTGCCTGGAGTCTCCTGGGGTCCCAGTACTTC.